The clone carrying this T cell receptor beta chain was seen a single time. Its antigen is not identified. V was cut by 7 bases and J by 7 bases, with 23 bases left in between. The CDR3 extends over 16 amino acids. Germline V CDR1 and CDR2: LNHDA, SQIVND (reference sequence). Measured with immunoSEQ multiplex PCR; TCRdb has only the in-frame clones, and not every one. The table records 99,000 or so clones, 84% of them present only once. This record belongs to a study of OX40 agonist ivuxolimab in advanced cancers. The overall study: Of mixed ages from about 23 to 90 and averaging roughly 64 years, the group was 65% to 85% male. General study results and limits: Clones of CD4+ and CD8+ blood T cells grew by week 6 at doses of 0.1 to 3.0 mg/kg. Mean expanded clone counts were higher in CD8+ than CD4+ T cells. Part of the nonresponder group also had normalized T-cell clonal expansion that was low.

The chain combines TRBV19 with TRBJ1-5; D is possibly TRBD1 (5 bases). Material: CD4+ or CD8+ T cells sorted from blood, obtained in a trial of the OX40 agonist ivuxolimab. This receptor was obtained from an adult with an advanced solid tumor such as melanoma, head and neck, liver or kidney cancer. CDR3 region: CASTQAWKGSGQPQHF. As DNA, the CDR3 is TGTGCCAGTACCCAAGCTTGGAAGGGGTCGGGCCAGCCCCAGCATTTT.